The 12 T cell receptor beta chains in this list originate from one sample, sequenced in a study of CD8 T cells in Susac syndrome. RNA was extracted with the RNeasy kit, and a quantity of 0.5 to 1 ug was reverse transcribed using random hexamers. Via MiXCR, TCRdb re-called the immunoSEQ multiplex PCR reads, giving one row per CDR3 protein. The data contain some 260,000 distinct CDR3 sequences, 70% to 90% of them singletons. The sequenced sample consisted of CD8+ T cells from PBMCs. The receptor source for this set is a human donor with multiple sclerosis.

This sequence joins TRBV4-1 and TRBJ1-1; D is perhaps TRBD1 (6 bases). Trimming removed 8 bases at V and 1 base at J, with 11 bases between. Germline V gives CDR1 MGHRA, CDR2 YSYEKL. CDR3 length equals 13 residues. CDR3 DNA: TGCGCCAGCCTGGACAGAGGGAACACTGAAGCTTTCTTT. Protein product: CASLDRGNTEAFF.

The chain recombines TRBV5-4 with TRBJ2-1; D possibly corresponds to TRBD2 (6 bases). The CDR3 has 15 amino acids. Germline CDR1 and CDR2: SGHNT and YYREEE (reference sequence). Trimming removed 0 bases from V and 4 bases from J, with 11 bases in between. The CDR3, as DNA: TGTGCCAGCAGCTTGGGACTAGATCTTTACAATGAGCAGTTCTTC. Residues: CASSLGLDLYNEQFF.

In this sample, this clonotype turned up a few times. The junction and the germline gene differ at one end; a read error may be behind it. CDR3 nucleotides: TGTGCCAGCAGCCAGGGGCGGACTGAAGCTTTCTTT. Translation: CASSQGRTEAFF. The chain combines TRBV4-1 with TRBJ1-1; D is perhaps TRBD1 (6 bases). This CDR3 comprises 12 residues. Germline V lookup: CDR1 MGHRA, CDR2 YSYEKL.

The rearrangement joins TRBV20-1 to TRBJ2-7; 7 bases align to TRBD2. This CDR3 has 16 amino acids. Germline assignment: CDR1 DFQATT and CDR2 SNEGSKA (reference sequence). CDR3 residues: CTLSRGAGPTSYEQYF. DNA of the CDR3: TGCACCCTTAGTCGAGGAGCGGGGCCCACCTCCTACGAGCAGTACTTC.

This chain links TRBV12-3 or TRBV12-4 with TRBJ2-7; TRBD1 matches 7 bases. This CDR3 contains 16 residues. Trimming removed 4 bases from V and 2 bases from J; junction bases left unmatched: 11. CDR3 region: CASSSPRDSGTYEQYF. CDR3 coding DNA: TGTGCCAGCAGTTCTCCCAGGGACAGTGGAACCTACGAGCAGTACTTC.

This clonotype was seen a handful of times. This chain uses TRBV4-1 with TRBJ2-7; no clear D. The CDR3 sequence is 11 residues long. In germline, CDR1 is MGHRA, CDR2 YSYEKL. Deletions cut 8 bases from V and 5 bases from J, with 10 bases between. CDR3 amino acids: CASGPADEQYF. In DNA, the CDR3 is TGCGCCAGCGGACCGGCAGACGAGCAGTACTTC.

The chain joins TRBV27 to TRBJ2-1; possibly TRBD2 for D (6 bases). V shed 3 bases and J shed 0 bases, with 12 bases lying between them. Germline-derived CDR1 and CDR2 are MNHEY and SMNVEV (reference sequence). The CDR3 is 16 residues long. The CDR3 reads CASSFSTGDSYNEQFF. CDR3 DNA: TGTGCCAGCAGTTTCAGTACGGGAGACTCCTACAATGAGCAGTTCTTC.

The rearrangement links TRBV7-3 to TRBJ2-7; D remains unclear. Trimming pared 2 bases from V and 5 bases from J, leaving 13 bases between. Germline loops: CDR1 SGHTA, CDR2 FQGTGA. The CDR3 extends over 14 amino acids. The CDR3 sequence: CASSLHPTKNEQYF. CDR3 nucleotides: TGTGCCAGCAGCTTACACCCCACGAAGAACGAGCAGTACTTC.

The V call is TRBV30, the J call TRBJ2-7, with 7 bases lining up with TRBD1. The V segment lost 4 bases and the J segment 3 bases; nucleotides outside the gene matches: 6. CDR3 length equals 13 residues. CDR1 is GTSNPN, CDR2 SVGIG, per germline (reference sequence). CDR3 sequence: CAWTDRAHYEQYF. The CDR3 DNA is TGTGCCTGGACCGACAGGGCCCACTACGAGCAGTACTTC.

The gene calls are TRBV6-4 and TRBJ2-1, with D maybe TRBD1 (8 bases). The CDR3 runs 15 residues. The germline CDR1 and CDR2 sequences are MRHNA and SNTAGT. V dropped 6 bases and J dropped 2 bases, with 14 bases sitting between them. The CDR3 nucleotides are TGTGCCAGCAGCCTACAGGGGGGGACCTACAATGAGCAGTTCTTC. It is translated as CASSLQGGTYNEQFF.

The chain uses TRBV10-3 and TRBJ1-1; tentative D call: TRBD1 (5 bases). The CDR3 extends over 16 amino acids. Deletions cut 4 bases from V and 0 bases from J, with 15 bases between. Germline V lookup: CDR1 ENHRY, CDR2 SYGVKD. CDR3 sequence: CAISAEIRTMNTEAFF. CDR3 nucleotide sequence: TGTGCCATCAGTGCAGAGATCCGGACAATGAACACTGAAGCTTTCTTT.

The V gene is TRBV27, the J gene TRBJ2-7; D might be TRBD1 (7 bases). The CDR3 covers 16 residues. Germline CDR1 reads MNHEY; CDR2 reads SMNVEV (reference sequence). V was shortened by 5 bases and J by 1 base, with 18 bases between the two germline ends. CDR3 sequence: CASSPTRGRRSYEQYF. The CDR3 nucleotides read TGTGCCAGCAGTCCGACTAGGGGGCGCAGGTCCTACGAGCAGTACTTC.